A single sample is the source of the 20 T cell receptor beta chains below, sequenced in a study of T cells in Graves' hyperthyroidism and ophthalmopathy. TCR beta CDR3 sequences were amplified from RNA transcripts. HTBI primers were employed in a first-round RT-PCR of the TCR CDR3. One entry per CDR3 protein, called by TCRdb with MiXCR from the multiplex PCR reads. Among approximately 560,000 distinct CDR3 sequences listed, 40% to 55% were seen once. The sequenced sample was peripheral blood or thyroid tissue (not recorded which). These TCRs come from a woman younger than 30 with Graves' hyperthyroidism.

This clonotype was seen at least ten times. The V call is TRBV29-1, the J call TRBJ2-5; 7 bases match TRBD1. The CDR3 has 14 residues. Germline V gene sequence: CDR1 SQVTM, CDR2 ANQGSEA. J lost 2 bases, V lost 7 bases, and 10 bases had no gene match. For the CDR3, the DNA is TGCAGCGCCTTCGTGACAGGGTCACAAGAGACCCAGTACTTC. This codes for CSAFVTGSQETQYF.

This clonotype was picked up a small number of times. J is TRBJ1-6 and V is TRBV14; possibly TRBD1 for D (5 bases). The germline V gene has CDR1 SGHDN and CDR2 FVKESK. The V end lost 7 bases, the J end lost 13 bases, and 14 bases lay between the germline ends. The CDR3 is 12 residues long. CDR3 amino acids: CASNPGGGPLHF. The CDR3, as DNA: TGTGCCAGCAACCCTGGGGGGGGTCCCCTCCACTTT.

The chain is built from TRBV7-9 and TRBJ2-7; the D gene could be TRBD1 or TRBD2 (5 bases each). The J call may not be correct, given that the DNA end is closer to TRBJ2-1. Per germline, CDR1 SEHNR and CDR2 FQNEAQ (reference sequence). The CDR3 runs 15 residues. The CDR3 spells CASSLASRGGNEQFF. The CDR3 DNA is TGTGCCAGCAGCTTAGCGAGCCGGGGCGGAAATGAGCAGTTCTTC.

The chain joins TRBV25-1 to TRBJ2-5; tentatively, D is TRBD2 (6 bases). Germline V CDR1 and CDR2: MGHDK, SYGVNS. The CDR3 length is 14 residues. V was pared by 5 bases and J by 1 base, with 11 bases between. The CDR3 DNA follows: TGTGCCAGCAGTTTTGGCGGGGTCCAAGAGACCCAGTACTTC. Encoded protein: CASSFGGVQETQYF.

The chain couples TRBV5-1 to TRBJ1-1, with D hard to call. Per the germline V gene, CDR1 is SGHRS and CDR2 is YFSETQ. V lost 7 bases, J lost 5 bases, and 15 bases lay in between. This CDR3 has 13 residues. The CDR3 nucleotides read TGCGCCAGCGGAGCCGGGAAGGAGACTGAAGCTTTCTTT. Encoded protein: CASGAGKETEAFF.

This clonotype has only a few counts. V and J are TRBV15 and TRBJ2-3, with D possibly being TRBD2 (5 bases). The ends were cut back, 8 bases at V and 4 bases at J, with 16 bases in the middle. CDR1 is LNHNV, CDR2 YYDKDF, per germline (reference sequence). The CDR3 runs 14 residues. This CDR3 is CATSPGNGADTQYF. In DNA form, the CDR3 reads TGTGCCACCTCTCCCGGGAATGGCGCAGATACGCAGTATTTT.

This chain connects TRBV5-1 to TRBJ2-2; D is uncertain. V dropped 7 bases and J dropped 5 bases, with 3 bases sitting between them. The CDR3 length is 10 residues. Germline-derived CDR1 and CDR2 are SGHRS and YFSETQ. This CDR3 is CASPTGELFF. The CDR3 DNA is TGCGCCAGCCCAACCGGGGAGCTGTTTTTT. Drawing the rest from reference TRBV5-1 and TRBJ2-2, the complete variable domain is KAGVTQTPRYLIKTRGQQVTLSCSPISGHRSVSWYQQTPGQGLQFLFEYFSETQRNKGNFPGRFSGRQFSNSRSEMNVSTLELGDSALYLCASPTGELFFGEGSRLTVL.

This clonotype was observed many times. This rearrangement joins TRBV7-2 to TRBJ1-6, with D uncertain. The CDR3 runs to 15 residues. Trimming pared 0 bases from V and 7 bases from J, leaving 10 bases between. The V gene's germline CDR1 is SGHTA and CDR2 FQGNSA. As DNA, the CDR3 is TGTGCCAGCAGCTTAGCGCCTCTTGGAAATTCACCCCTCCACTTT. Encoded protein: CASSLAPLGNSPLHF.

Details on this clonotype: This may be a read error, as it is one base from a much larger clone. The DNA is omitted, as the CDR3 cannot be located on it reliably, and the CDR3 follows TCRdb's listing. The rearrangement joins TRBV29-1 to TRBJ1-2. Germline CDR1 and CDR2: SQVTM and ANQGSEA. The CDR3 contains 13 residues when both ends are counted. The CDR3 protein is CSAEEGTNYGCTF.

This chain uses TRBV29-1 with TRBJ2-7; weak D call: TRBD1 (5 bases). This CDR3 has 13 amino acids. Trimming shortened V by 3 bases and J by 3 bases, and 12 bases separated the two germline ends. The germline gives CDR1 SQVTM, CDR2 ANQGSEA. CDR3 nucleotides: TGCAGCGTTGACTATCAGGGATTCTACGAGCAGTACTTC. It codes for CSVDYQGFYEQYF.

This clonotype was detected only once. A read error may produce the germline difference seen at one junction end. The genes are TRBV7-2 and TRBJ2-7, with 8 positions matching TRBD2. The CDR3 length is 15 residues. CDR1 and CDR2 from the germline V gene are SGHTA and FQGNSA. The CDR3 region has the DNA TGCGCCAGCAGTTTCCGCTCTAGCGGGTCCTACGAGCAGTACTTC. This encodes CASSFRSSGSYEQYF.

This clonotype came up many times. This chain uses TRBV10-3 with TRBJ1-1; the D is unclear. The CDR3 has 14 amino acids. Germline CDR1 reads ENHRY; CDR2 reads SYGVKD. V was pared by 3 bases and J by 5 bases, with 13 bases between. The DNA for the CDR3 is TGTGCCATCAGTGATCGGTCTCGGGGAACTGAAGCTTTCTTT. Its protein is CAISDRSRGTEAFF.

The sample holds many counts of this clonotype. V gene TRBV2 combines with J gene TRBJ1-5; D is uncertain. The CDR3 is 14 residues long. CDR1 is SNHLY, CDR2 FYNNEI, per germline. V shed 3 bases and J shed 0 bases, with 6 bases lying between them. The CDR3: CASSERDSNQPQHF. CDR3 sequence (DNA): TGTGCCAGCAGTGAGAGAGATAGCAATCAGCCCCAGCATTTT.

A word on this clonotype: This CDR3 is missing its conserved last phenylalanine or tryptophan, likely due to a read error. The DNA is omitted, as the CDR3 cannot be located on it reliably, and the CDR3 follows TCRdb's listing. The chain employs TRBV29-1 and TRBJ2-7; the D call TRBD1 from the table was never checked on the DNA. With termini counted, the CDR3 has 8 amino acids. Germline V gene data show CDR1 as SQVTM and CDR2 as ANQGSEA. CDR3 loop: CSVEDFGQ.

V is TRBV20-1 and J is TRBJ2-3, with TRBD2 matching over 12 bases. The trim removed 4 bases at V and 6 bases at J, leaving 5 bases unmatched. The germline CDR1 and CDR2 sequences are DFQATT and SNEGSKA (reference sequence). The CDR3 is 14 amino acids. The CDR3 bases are TGCAGTGCTATGACTAGCGGGAGTGGGGATACGCAGTATTTT. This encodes CSAMTSGSGDTQYF.

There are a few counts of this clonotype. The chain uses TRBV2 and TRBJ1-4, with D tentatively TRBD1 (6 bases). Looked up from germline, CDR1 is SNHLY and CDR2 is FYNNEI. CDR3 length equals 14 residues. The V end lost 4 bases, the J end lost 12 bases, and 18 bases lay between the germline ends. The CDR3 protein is CASSVTGRQGELFF. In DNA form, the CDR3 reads TGTGCCAGCAGTGTGACAGGTCGGCAAGGGGAACTGTTTTTT.

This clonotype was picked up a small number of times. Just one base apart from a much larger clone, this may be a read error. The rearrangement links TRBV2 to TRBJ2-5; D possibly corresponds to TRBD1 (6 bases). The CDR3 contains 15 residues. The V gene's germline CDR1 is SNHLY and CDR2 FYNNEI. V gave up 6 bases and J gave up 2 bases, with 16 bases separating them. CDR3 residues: CASRGSLGTQETQYF. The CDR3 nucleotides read TGTGCCAGCAGGGGGTCGTTGGGGACACAAGAGACCCAGTACTTC.

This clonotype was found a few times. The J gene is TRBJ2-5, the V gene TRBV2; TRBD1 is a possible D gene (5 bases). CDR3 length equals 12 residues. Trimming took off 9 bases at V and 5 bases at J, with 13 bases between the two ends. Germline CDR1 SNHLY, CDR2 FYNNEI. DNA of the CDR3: TGTGCCAGTCAGGGATTAATTGAGACCCAGTACTTC. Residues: CASQGLIETQYF.

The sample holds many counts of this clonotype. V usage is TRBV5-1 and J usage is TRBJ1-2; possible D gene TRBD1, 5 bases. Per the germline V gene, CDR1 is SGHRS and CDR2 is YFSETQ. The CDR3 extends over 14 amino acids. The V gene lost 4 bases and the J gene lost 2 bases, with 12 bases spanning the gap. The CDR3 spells CASSLERGNYGYTF. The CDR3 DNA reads TGCGCCAGCAGCCTGGAAAGGGGCAACTATGGCTACACCTTC.

DNA of the CDR3: TGTGCCAGCAGTGAATGGACCCACGCTCTGTATAATTCACCCCTCCACTTT. This sequence encodes CASSEWTHALYNSPLHF. The chain uses TRBV2 and TRBJ1-6, with D unclear. The CDR3 has 17 residues. The germline CDR1 and CDR2 sequences are SNHLY and FYNNEI. The V end lost 2 bases, the J end lost 4 bases, and 15 bases lay between the germline ends.